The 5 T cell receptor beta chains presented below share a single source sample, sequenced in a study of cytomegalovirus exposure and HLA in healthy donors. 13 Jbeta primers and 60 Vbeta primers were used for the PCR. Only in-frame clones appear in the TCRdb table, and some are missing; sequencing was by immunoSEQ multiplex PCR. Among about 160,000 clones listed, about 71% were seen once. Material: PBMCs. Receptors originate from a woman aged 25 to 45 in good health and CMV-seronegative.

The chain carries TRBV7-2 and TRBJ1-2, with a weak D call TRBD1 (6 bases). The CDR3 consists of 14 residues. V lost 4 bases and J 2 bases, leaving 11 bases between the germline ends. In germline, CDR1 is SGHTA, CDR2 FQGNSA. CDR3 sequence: CASSSGQPNYGYTF. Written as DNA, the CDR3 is TGTGCCAGCAGCTCCGGACAGCCCAACTATGGCTACACCTTC.

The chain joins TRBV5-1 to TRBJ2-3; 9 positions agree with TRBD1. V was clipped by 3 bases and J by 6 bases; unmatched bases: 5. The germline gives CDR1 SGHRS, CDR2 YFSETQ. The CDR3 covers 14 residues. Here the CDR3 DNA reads TGCGCCAGCAGCTCACAGGGGGCCGGTGATACGCAGTATTTT. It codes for CASSSQGAGDTQYF.

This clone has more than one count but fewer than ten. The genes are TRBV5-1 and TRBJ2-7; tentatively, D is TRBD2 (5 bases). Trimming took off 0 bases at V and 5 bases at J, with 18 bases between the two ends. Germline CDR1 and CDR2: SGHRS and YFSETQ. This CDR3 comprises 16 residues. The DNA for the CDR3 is TGCGCCAGCAGCTTGGGACACGTCGAGGGTTGGGACGAGCAGTACTTC. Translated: CASSLGHVEGWDEQYF.

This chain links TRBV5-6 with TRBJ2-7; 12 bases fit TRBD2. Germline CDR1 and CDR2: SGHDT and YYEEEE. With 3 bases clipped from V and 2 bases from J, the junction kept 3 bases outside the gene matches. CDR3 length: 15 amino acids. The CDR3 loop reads CASSYWTSGTYEQYF. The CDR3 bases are TGTGCCAGCAGCTATTGGACTAGCGGGACCTACGAGCAGTACTTC.

CDR3 residues: CASSAIQGAEQFF. The CDR3 nucleotides are TGCGCCAGCAGCGCAATACAGGGCGCTGAGCAGTTCTTC. The rearrangement joins TRBV5-1 to TRBJ2-1; D is possibly TRBD1 (6 bases). CDR3 size: 13 residues. Germline values: CDR1 SGHRS, CDR2 YFSETQ. V gave up 4 bases and J gave up 9 bases, with 14 bases separating them. The variable domain in full, with the rest retrieved from reference TRBV5-1 and TRBJ2-1, is KAGVTQTPRYLIKTRGQQVTLSCSPISGHRSVSWYQQTPGQGLQFLFEYFSETQRNKGNFPGRFSGRQFSNSRSEMNVSTLELGDSALYLCASSAIQGAEQFFGPGTRLTVL.